This TCR beta chain was identified during a study of spatial heterogeneity in lung cancer. Study overall: Every unique TCR and UMI combination, on average, appeared more than ten times in raw reads. Points from the study as a whole: Mutation counts in tumors were tracked by counts of expanded intratumoral alpha and beta TCRs.

TCRdb itself ran the 5' RACE reads through MiXCR, one entry per CDR3 protein. This table holds more than 2,000 distinct CDR3 sequences, approximately 2.4% found once. Time point specified: sample taken at primary tumor resection. Untreated early-stage non-small cell lung cancer patients, fewer than 85 in total, were the donors. The sequenced material consisted of unsorted whole RNA from tumor, nontumor lung or frozen PBMC. Trimming removed 3 bases from V and 1 base from J, with 6 bases in between. The CDR3 has 13 residues. The germline gives CDR1 KGHSH, CDR2 LQKENI. By proportion, this clonotype is medium-sized. Its antigen is unidentified.

The rearrangement links TRBV18 to TRBJ2-5, with D unclear. Sample: lung tumor tissue, taken at surgery. The sequence derives from a male donor with early-stage non-small cell lung cancer. CDR3 amino acids: CASSPRFQETQYF. In nucleotides, the CDR3 is TGTGCCAGCTCACCGAGGTTCCAAGAGACCCAGTACTTC.